This T cell receptor beta chain came from a study of Graves' ophthalmopathy and Graves' hyperthyroidism. Findings and limits, study-wide: Built on 13 signatures, a model told ophthalmopathy apart from stable hyperthyroidism with approximately 91% sensitivity and 80% to 82% specificity. Blood also contained most of the expanded thyroid clonotypes above 0.001 frequency.

With a duration under 3 months, ophthalmopathy in the donors showed moderate-to-severe activity, CAS ≥3 and NOSPECS ≥4. The authors diagnosed from clinical symptoms, serum thyroxine, TRAb, thyroid ultrasound and orbital computed tomography. CDR3 regions of TCR beta were amplified from RNA transcripts. An initial RT-PCR round employing HTBI primers preceded a second-round multiplex PCR. TCRdb passed the multiplex PCR reads through MiXCR, listing each CDR3 protein once. The table has approximately 700,000 distinct CDR3 sequences, over 40% seen once. This clonotype was counted many times. Its antigen is as yet unknown. CDR1 ENHRY and CDR2 SYGVKD come from the germline V gene. V lost 5 bases and J lost 6, with 10 bases in between. This CDR3 is 12 amino acids long.

The chain uses TRBV10-3 and TRBJ1-1; D not certain. The sequenced sample consisted of peripheral blood. The source of this sequence is an adult man with Graves' ophthalmopathy. The CDR3 reads CAISPTRSEAFF. In DNA, the CDR3 is TGTGCCATCAGTCCGACCAGGTCTGAAGCTTTCTTT.